The 18 T cell receptor beta chains below come from one sample, sequenced in a study of blood T cell repertoires in COVID-19. Profiled with immunoSEQ multiplex PCR; TCRdb holds only in-frame clones, not every one. The data hold about 320,000 clones, with around 90% observed a single time. Sequencing was carried out using PBMCs or T cells enriched from blood (not recorded which). The source of these receptors is a man aged 55 to 70 who had recovered from COVID-19.

The CDR3 nucleotides read TGTGCCTGGAGTTCACAGGGGGGGTCCTACGAGCAGTACTTC. Protein product: CAWSSQGGSYEQYF. The J gene is TRBJ2-7, the V gene TRBV30, with D possibly matching TRBD1 (8 bases). With 2 bases removed from V and 1 base from J, the gap between germline ends came to 12 bases. Germline V gives CDR1 GTSNPN, CDR2 SVGIG (reference sequence). The CDR3 has 14 amino acids.

The V call is TRBV7-2, the J call TRBJ1-1, with unresolved D. The CDR3 runs 14 residues. Deletions cut 2 bases from V and 0 bases from J, with 7 bases between. Germline assignment: CDR1 SGHTA and CDR2 FQGNSA. DNA of the CDR3: TGTGCCAGCAGCTTAAATGCAGTGAACACTGAAGCTTTCTTT. Encoded protein: CASSLNAVNTEAFF.

The rearrangement links TRBV7-2 to TRBJ2-5, with D hard to call. The germline V gene has CDR1 SGHTA and CDR2 FQGNSA. CDR3 length equals 14 residues. Deletions cut 1 base from V and 1 base from J, with 7 bases between. The CDR3 here is CASSLVLTQETQYF. For the CDR3, the DNA is TGTGCCAGCAGCTTAGTTCTAACCCAAGAGACCCAGTACTTC.

The chain joins TRBV19 to TRBJ1-3, with D possibly TRBD1 on 5 matching bases. V lost 4 bases, J lost 7 bases, and 8 bases lay in between. CDR1 LNHDA and CDR2 SQIVND come from the germline V gene (reference sequence). The CDR3 spans 12 residues. Here the CDR3 reads CASSTRGNTIYF. CDR3 in DNA: TGTGCCAGTAGTACCCGGGGGAACACCATATATTTT.

This clone was recorded once. This chain links TRBV18 with TRBJ2-6; D not resolved. Germline V gene lookup returns CDR1 KGHSH and CDR2 LQKENI. The CDR3 extends over 15 amino acids. Deletions cut 3 bases from V and 1 base from J, with 7 bases between. In DNA, the CDR3 is TGTGCCAGCTCACCCCGAGCTTCTGGGGCCAACGTCCTGACTTTC. Protein product: CASSPRASGANVLTF.

As concerns this clone: Other DNA sequences in this specimen translate into the identical CDR3. The gene calls are TRBV19 and TRBJ2-1, with D possibly being TRBD2 (6 bases). The CDR3 runs 15 residues. Trimming took 3 bases from V and 4 from J, leaving 13 bases between them. Per germline, CDR1 LNHDA and CDR2 SQIVND (reference sequence). The CDR3 spells CASSIFSGEYNEQFF. The DNA of the CDR3 is TGTGCCAGTAGTATCTTTAGCGGAGAGTACAATGAGCAGTTCTTC.

This clone was found once. The chain couples TRBV5-5 to TRBJ1-1; 7 nucleotides align to TRBD1. CDR1 and CDR2 from the germline V gene are SGHKS and YYEKEE (reference sequence). The trim removed 2 bases at V and 5 bases at J, leaving 9 bases unmatched. This CDR3 spans 15 amino acids. The CDR3: CASSFLGQKGTEAFF. The CDR3 coding sequence is TGTGCCAGCAGCTTCTTGGGACAGAAGGGGACTGAAGCTTTCTTT.

The chain couples TRBV6-5 to TRBJ2-7; TRBD2 agrees at 7 bases. V lost 8 bases, J lost 0 bases, and 10 bases stayed unmatched. CDR3 length: 15 residues. Germline assignment: CDR1 MNHEY and CDR2 SVGAGI. The CDR3 sequence is CASWNSGSYSYEQYF. The CDR3 DNA reads TGTGCCAGCTGGAATAGCGGGTCCTACTCCTACGAGCAGTACTTC.

This clone was seen only once. The V call is TRBV30, the J call TRBJ1-4; D gene ambiguous. V was clipped by 0 bases and J by 5 bases, with 7 bases between them. The CDR3 has 13 residues. CDR1 is GTSNPN, CDR2 SVGIG, per germline (reference sequence). The CDR3 here is CAWSVSGNEKLFF. The CDR3 DNA is TGTGCCTGGAGTGTGTCCGGGAATGAAAAACTGTTTTTT.

This chain links TRBV5-1 with TRBJ1-1, with D unresolved. Trimming cost V 3 bases and J 7 bases, with 16 bases left between them. Germline V CDR1 and CDR2: SGHRS, YFSETQ. This CDR3 comprises 14 residues. CDR3 loop: CASSSGRGSIEAFF. The CDR3 DNA reads as TGCGCCAGCAGCTCAGGACGGGGTTCTATTGAAGCTTTCTTT. Full variable domain (rest looked up from reference TRBV5-1 and TRBJ1-1): KAGVTQTPRYLIKTRGQQVTLSCSPISGHRSVSWYQQTPGQGLQFLFEYFSETQRNKGNFPGRFSGRQFSNSRSEMNVSTLELGDSALYLCASSSGRGSIEAFFGQGTRLTVV.

The chain has TRBV4-1 and TRBJ1-4; TRBD1 aligns across 10 bases. CDR1 MGHRA and CDR2 YSYEKL come from the germline V gene. V was pared by 1 base and J by 8 bases, with 4 bases of the junction left unmatched. The CDR3 runs to 15 residues. The CDR3 nucleotides read TGCGCCAGCAGCCAAGCGGGACAGGGGAGAGAAAAACTGTTTTTT. It codes for CASSQAGQGREKLFF.

The chain joins TRBV3-1 (or the pseudogene TRBV3-2) to TRBJ2-5, with D perhaps matching TRBD1 (6 bases). CDR1 is LGHDT and CDR2 is YNNKEL in the germline V gene (reference sequence). The CDR3 has 15 amino acids. Trimming took off 5 bases at V and 5 bases at J, with 18 bases between the two ends. CDR3 loop: CASSIRGSWGETQYF. In nucleotides, the CDR3 is TGTGCCAGCAGCATCAGGGGTTCGTGGGGCGAGACCCAGTACTTC.

This clone has just one count. The J gene is TRBJ1-5, the V gene TRBV7-4, with 7 bases that match TRBD1. The ends lost 8 bases at V and 1 base at J; junction bases unmatched: 11. The germline gives CDR1 SGHVT, CDR2 SQSDAQ. The CDR3 has 16 residues. The CDR3 loop is CASWGQGERSNQPQHF. CDR3 sequence (DNA): TGTGCCAGCTGGGGGCAGGGGGAGAGGAGCAATCAGCCCCAGCATTTT.

The chain uses TRBV9 and TRBJ1-5; TRBD1 aligns across 7 bases. The V gene end was trimmed by 4 bases and the J gene end by 4 bases; junction bases not matched to a gene: 8. CDR1 is SGDLS, CDR2 YYNGEE, per germline. The CDR3 runs 15 residues. CDR3 DNA: TGTGCCAGCAGCAGAACGACAGGGCTGAATCAGCCCCAGCATTTT. Protein product: CASSRTTGLNQPQHF.

V usage is TRBV5-1 and J usage is TRBJ2-1, with 12 bases aligning to TRBD2. From germline, CDR1 is SGHRS and CDR2 YFSETQ. The length of the CDR3 is 15 residues. V lost 0 bases, J lost 8 bases, and 3 bases stayed unmatched. CDR3 residues: CASSLASGREHEQFF. The CDR3, as DNA: TGCGCCAGCAGCTTGGCTAGCGGGAGGGAGCATGAGCAGTTCTTC.

The J gene is TRBJ1-2, the V gene TRBV20-1; D may be TRBD1 (6 bases). The germline V gene encodes CDR1 DFQATT and CDR2 SNEGSKA (reference sequence). The CDR3 length is 15 residues. The V and J ends lost 3 bases and 6 bases respectively, with 20 bases between them. CDR3 in amino acids: CSASTGTDERHGYTF. As DNA, the CDR3 is TGCAGTGCTAGTACAGGGACGGACGAAAGGCATGGCTACACCTTC.

The chain has TRBV28 and TRBJ1-6, with D hard to call. The CDR3 is 11 amino acids. Germline CDR1 is MDHEN and CDR2 is SYDVKM. With 7 bases removed from V and 7 bases from J, the gap between germline ends came to 5 bases. The CDR3 loop reads CASTGNSPLHF. The CDR3 nucleotides are TGTGCCAGCACGGGGAATTCACCCCTCCACTTT.

V and J are TRBV5-1 and TRBJ1-1, with D unresolved. The CDR3 is 15 amino acids. The V end lost 6 bases, the J end lost 5 bases, and 20 bases lay between the germline ends. Germline CDR1 is SGHRS and CDR2 is YFSETQ. CDR3 sequence (DNA): TGCGCCAGCAACGAGGGCGCGGTAATTGGAACTGAAGCTTTCTTT. Translation: CASNEGAVIGTEAFF. The entire variable domain, with the rest obtained from reference TRBV5-1 and TRBJ1-1, is as follows: KAGVTQTPRYLIKTRGQQVTLSCSPISGHRSVSWYQQTPGQGLQFLFEYFSETQRNKGNFPGRFSGRQFSNSRSEMNVSTLELGDSALYLCASNEGAVIGTEAFFGQGTRLTVV.